These 3 T cell receptor beta chains originate from one sample sequenced in a study of response to subunit inactivated influenza vaccine (dated by TCRdb to the late 2010s). To prepare the library, RT-PCR was applied. Reads for this sample came from an Illumina HiSeq 2500. Using fastp at Q25 and MiXCR, TCRdb reprocessed the public reads and kept productive beta chains. Here each entry gathers all rows of one CDR3 protein and keeps the most common genes and DNA. Within this sample are 600,000 to 850,000 distinct CDR3 sequences, with around 13% of them counted one time only. Roughly 7.6% of the sample goes to the ten largest clones. This specimen was PBMCs from blood, taken 14 to 15 days before vaccination. These receptors all come from a man between 50 and 59 years old who received an inactivated influenza vaccine. Donor details come from another sample of the same person, matched by shared clones.

This clonotype was seen only a few times. This chain uses TRBV12-3 or TRBV12-4 with TRBJ1-4, with unresolved D. CDR3 length: 15 amino acids. Trimming stripped 6 bases from V and 5 bases from J, with 16 bases between. The CDR3 loop reads CASSVGSNRNEKLFF. CDR3 bases: TGTGCCAGCAGCGTGGGATCCAACCGAAATGAAAAACTGTTTTTT.

This clonotype was seen more than once but under ten times. The chain joins TRBV20-1 to TRBJ2-3; 10 bases are a match to TRBD1. Germline V gives CDR1 DFQATT, CDR2 SNEGSKA (reference sequence). V shed 2 bases, J shed 7 bases, and the junction held 3 bases outside the gene matches. The CDR3 contains 13 residues. In nucleotides, the CDR3 is TGCAGTGCTAGACCCGACAGGGGGCATACGCAGTATTTT. Protein product: CSARPDRGHTQYF.

This clonotype turned up a few times. J is TRBJ2-5 and V is TRBV12-3 or TRBV12-4; unclear D gene. The CDR3 runs 11 residues. V was trimmed by 5 bases and J by 7 bases, leaving 8 bases between them. DNA for the CDR3: TGTGCCAGCAGTGACGTTGGGACCCAGTACTTC. As protein: CASSDVGTQYF.